This T cell receptor beta chain was profiled in a study of vaccination and CD4 T cells after COVID-19 (dated by TCRdb to between 2021 and 2024). At the level of the whole study: Convalescent patients had a positive SARS-CoV-2 result on nasal swab PCR, and of these patients, under ten had mild disease and one had severe disease. The convalescent cohort included six males and four females, with two Hispanic individuals, seven Caucasians, two Asians and one multiracial person. Two doses of either the Pfizer-BioNTech BNT162b2 vaccine (n=8) or the Moderna mRNA-1273 vaccine (n=2) were administered to participants. Post-COVID blood samples were collected from convalescent patients a median of roughly 100 days after diagnosis, with a range of about 35 to 161 days. The time from the second vaccine dose to post-vaccine blood sampling had a median of 72 days and ranged from about 14 to 250 days. The cultures were stimulated with overlapping spike peptide pools from SARS-CoV-2 and from the common cold coronaviruses HCoV-NL63, HCoV-OC43 and HCoV-229E. As controls, cultures received a CEFX viral epitope pool (the positive control), an HIV-1 Nef peptide pool (the negative control), or no peptide at all. In ten to eleven COVID-19 convalescent patients and 4 infection-naive healthy vaccine recipients, researchers compared the spike-specific CD4+ TCR repertoire from before mRNA vaccination with the repertoire from after.

In the germline V gene (reference sequence), CDR1 corresponds to SEHNR and CDR2 to FQNEAQ. Spanning cysteine to phenylalanine, the CDR3 consists of 17 amino acids. The CDR3 DNA has 51 bases and is translated from base 1. V has 6 bases trimmed and J has 4 bases trimmed; junction bases matching no gene number 14. Points the paper makes about the study in general: An increase in the median number of SARS-CoV-2-reactive clonotypes from around 20 after infection to some 40 after vaccination was observed, but the change was not found to be significant. Relatively few convalescent patients were included in the study, and early timepoints after natural infection were not analyzed. Among the post-vaccine SARS-CoV-2-reactive clones in convalescent patients, a median about 86% showed up only after vaccination, which suggests vaccine-specific priming. Nearly all vaccine-specific clones in convalescent patients (304 of 307) were mono-reactive for SARS-CoV-2 spike rather than cross-reactive with common cold coronaviruses.

Library preparation used PCR. DNA from cultured CD4+ T cells was subjected to TCR sequencing with the Oncomine TCR Beta short-read assay at the Johns Hopkins FTIC core. Genomic DNA was extracted from the cultured CD4+ T cells with the QIAamp micro DNA kit. The Oncomine TCR Beta libraries from cultured CD4+ T cells were pooled using unique dual indexes and then sequenced on an Illumina iSeq 100. On the authors' methods: Non-productive sequences were removed, and CDR3s that did not start with C, did not end with F or W, or were shorter than 7 amino acids were discarded. Antigen-specific clonotypes were identified with the MANAFEST web application by comparing peptide-stimulated wells with reference and other culture wells. For a clone to be called positive, the clone needed an FDR below 0.05, an odds ratio above 5, and a productive frequency above 0.1% in at least two of three replicate wells. Cross-reactive clonotypes were defined as significantly expanded in both SARS-CoV-2 spike wells and at least one common cold coronavirus spike condition. Using R version 3.6.1, CDR3 homology was evaluated through Levenshtein distances (stringdist) along with unrooted phylogenetic trees (ape). TCRdb reprocessing: public reads trimmed at Q25 with fastp, clones called with MiXCR, in-frame beta chains kept. CDR3 protein duplicates are merged, each entry listing the most common genes and DNA. These V and J calls rely on TCRdb rather than the paper's analysis. This sample lists under 15,000 distinct CDR3 sequences; over 25% were detected once. The ten largest account for approximately 15% of the sample.

As concerns this clonotype: What antigen it recognizes has not been identified. Base qualities are not at hand, and no much larger clone is one base apart.

This specimen's treatment or condition label, per the study, means: approximately nine-day PBMC culture with coronavirus spike peptide pools or control peptides (ViraFEST assay). The study used the ViraFEST assay, which expanded antigen-specific T cells with peptide pools and then identified expanded clonotypes by TCR sequencing. The convalescent patients' positive SARS-CoV-2 PCR tests were from March to December 2020, which was before the Alpha, Beta and Delta variants emerged in the United States. Around 2 million PBMCs per well were cultured in IMDM with approximately 5.2% human AB serum and 7.5 to 10 IU/ml IL-2, plus 10 ug/ml peptide pools. Half of the culture medium was replaced with fresh IL-2-containing medium on days 3 and 7. After 9 to 11 days of culture, CD4+ T cells were isolated by negative selection with the EasySep CD4+ T cell isolation kit. Ficoll-Paque Plus gradient centrifugation was used to isolate PBMCs from whole blood, and the isolated PBMCs were then either used fresh or cryopreserved at -140C. Culture conditions were generally each tested in triplicate wells.

Source material: cultured CD4+ T cells from blood. This receptor chain uses TRBV7-9 and TRBJ2-2; TRBD1 lines up with 7 middle nucleotides. The origin of this receptor is a human donor with COVID-19. This receptor has the CDR3 CASSPRQGPMGTGELFF. The base sequence is TGTGCCAGCAGTCCCCGACAGGGACCCATGGGCACCGGGGAGCTGTTTTTT.